This entry describes one T cell receptor beta chain. These data originate in a study of shared clonotypes between healthy human individuals. This CDR3 has 16 amino acids. Here immunoSEQ multiplex PCR was the method, and the copy in TCRdb shows in-frame clones only, minus some. The sample contains 2.3 million or so clones, 90% to 95% of which appear only once. The chain has TRBV21-1 and TRBJ1-1; the table's D call of TRBD1 was not tested on the DNA. TRBV21-1 is described as a pseudogene. The sequence was obtained from a man aged 18 to 29 in good health. Some clones in this sample may be carry-over from other donors' samples. Material for sequencing was naive CD4+ T cells from PBMCs. Subset described: CD45RA+ positively selected. In nucleotides, the CDR3 is TGTGCCAGCAGCGCCATGGAGAGGGGGCGCGACACTGAAGCTTTCTTT. This gives the protein CASSAMERGRDTEAFF.